Below are 27 T cell receptor beta chains sequenced from a single sample in a study of blood T cell repertoires in COVID-19. Produced via immunoSEQ multiplex PCR; TCRdb's table is partial and in-frame only. The repertoire holds roughly 75,000 clones, with about four fifths as singletons. The specimen was peripheral blood. The receptors originated from an older woman with acute or convalescent COVID-19.

This clone was seen more than once but under ten times. CDR3 sequence (DNA): TGTGCCTGCCGTTTGGGACAGGAGTCTGGAAACACCATATATTTT. Its protein is CACRLGQESGNTIYF. V gene TRBV7-9 combines with J gene TRBJ1-3; 8 positions match TRBD1. Germline CDR1 and CDR2: SEHNR and FQNEAQ (reference sequence). J was trimmed by 1 base and V by 11 bases; bases with no gene match: 10. The CDR3 covers 15 residues.

J is TRBJ1-3 and V is TRBV29-1; D is undetermined. The germline CDR1 and CDR2 sequences are SQVTM and ANQGSEA. The V end was cut by 4 bases, the J end by 3 bases, with 10 bases between. The CDR3 is made up of 13 amino acids. The CDR3 loop is CSVAGSYGNTIYF. The DNA for the CDR3 is TGCAGCGTTGCGGGATCTTATGGAAACACCATATATTTT.

V usage is TRBV29-1 and J usage is TRBJ2-5; 7 bases line up with TRBD1. This CDR3 has 12 residues. Germline CDR1 reads SQVTM; CDR2 reads ANQGSEA. Trimming cost V 1 base and J 4 bases; bases outside gene matches: 0. The CDR3 sequence is CSVEGTGETQYF. The CDR3 region has the DNA TGCAGCGTTGAAGGGACAGGAGAGACCCAGTACTTC. The whole variable domain, remainder taken from reference TRBV29-1 and TRBJ2-5, is SAVISQKPSRDICQRGTSLTIQCQVDSQVTMMFWYRQQPGQSLTLIATANQGSEATYESGFVIDKFPISRPNLTFSTLTVSNMSPEDSSIYLCSVEGTGETQYFGPGTRLLVL.

The chain couples TRBV27 to TRBJ2-3, with a possible D match to TRBD1 (6 bases). This CDR3 region has 11 residues. The germline gives CDR1 MNHEY, CDR2 SMNVEV (reference sequence). V shed 2 bases and J shed 13 bases, with 10 bases lying between them. The CDR3 DNA reads as TGTGCCAGCAGTTTAGGGCAGGGGAAGTATTTT. Residues: CASSLGQGKYF.

This clone came up once. This chain uses TRBV12-3 or TRBV12-4 with TRBJ1-5, with D tentatively TRBD1 (5 bases). This CDR3 contains 13 residues. V was pared by 7 bases and J by 8 bases, with 15 bases between. The CDR3, as DNA: TGTGCCAGCAATCGGGGGATTACGGAGCCCCAGCATTTT. As protein: CASNRGITEPQHF.

This clone was detected ten times or more. The chain couples TRBV6-2 or TRBV6-3 to TRBJ1-1; a weak D match, TRBD1 (5 bases). The CDR3 contains 15 residues. From germline, CDR1 is MNHEY and CDR2 SVGEGT. Between the trimmed V and J ends, which lost 2 bases and 1 base, there was a span of 11 bases. In DNA form, the CDR3 reads TGTGCCAGCAGTTACGCCCGGGGGACGAACACTGAAGCTTTCTTT. Translating it yields CASSYARGTNTEAFF.

This chain joins TRBV16 and TRBJ1-5, with TRBD1 matching over 9 bases. The junction had 3 bases not matched to a gene; V was cut back by 0 bases and J by 6 bases. Germline lookup yields CDR1 KGHSY and CDR2 FQNENV. CDR3 length: 15 amino acids. CDR3 residues: CASSQSGQGGQPQHF. The CDR3 DNA is TGTGCCAGCAGCCAATCGGGACAGGGTGGTCAGCCCCAGCATTTT.

This chain uses TRBV27 with TRBJ2-1; 7 positions match TRBD1. The CDR3 is 13 residues long. V gave up 4 bases and J gave up 9 bases; unmatched junction bases: 6. The germline gives CDR1 MNHEY, CDR2 SMNVEV (reference sequence). This CDR3 is CASSSTGIAEQFF. The CDR3 coding sequence is TGTGCCAGCAGTTCGACAGGGATCGCTGAGCAGTTCTTC.

The chain employs TRBV6-1 and TRBJ1-4, with D unclear. From germline, CDR1 is MNHNS and CDR2 SASEGT. This CDR3 has 15 amino acids. Trimming shortened V by 1 base and J by 7 bases, and 13 bases separated the two germline ends. The CDR3 reads CASSEGQAFSEKLFF. CDR3 coding DNA: TGTGCCAGCAGTGAAGGCCAGGCGTTCAGTGAAAAACTGTTTTTT.

The chain combines TRBV2 with TRBJ2-2, with TRBD2 matching 13 bases. CDR3 size: 18 residues. V trimming: 10 bases; J trimming: 3 bases; junction bases outside the gene matches: 14. The germline CDR1 and CDR2 sequences are SNHLY and FYNNEI. CDR3 in amino acids: CATRPGLAGLFDTGELFF. The CDR3 DNA sequence: TGTGCCACCAGACCGGGACTAGCGGGGTTATTCGACACCGGGGAGCTGTTTTTT.

The sample holds one count of this clone. J is TRBJ1-1 and V is TRBV5-1; D might be TRBD1 (6 bases). The CDR3 has 13 amino acids. V gave up 4 bases and J gave up 3 bases, with 10 bases separating them. Germline-derived CDR1 and CDR2 are SGHRS and YFSETQ. The CDR3 DNA is TGCGCCAGCAGCCTGGCAGGGGACACTGAAGCTTTCTTT. It encodes CASSLAGDTEAFF.

The chain joins TRBV2 to TRBJ1-5; 10 bases agree with TRBD1. This CDR3 is built from 15 residues. Trimming cost V 3 bases and J 11 bases; bases outside gene matches: 10. From germline, CDR1 is SNHLY and CDR2 FYNNEI. CDR3 region: CASSDRDRGSTTQHF. The CDR3 DNA is TGTGCCAGCAGTGATAGGGACAGGGGTTCCACGACCCAGCATTTT.

The chain combines TRBV30 with TRBJ1-3; D is ambiguous. With 2 bases removed from V and 8 bases from J, the gap between germline ends came to 13 bases. The CDR3 has 13 residues. Germline CDR1 and CDR2: GTSNPN and SVGIG (reference sequence). This CDR3 reads CAWSYRPADTIYF. As DNA, the CDR3 is TGTGCCTGGAGTTATCGGCCCGCGGACACCATATATTTT.

This chain connects TRBV3-1 (or the pseudogene TRBV3-2) to TRBJ2-7; 7 positions agree with TRBD1. CDR1 and CDR2 (germline): LGHDT, YNNKEL (reference sequence). Trimming removed 1 base from V and 2 bases from J; junction bases left unmatched: 5. CDR3 size: 15 residues. DNA for the CDR3: TGTGCCAGCAGCCAAGCGGCAGGGGGTACCTACGAGCAGTACTTC. Its protein product is CASSQAAGGTYEQYF.

Regarding this clone: An end of the junction does not agree with germline; a read error may underlie this. The chain recombines TRBV6-1 with TRBJ1-2; TRBD1 agrees at 8 bases. CDR3 length: 15 residues. Germline V CDR1 and CDR2: MNHNS, SASEGT. CDR3 nucleotide sequence: TGTGCCAGCAGTAAAGCGGAGGGCAGGGGGCCGGGCTACACCTTC. Its translation is CASSKAEGRGPGYTF.

The J gene is TRBJ2-1, the V gene TRBV14, with a possible D match to TRBD1 (5 bases). This CDR3 has 12 amino acids. Trimming cost V 2 bases and J 9 bases, with 8 bases left between them. From germline, CDR1 is SGHDN and CDR2 FVKESK. The CDR3 DNA follows: TGTGCCAGCAGCCAATCAGGGCCTGAGCAGTTCTTC. Translated, it gives CASSQSGPEQFF.

The chain employs TRBV28 and TRBJ2-1; 13 bases align to TRBD2. Germline CDR1 and CDR2: MDHEN and SYDVKM. This CDR3 region has 16 residues. V trimming: 4 bases; J trimming: 8 bases; junction bases outside the gene matches: 8. The CDR3 protein is CASSSTSGRAADEQFF. CDR3 in DNA: TGTGCCAGCAGTTCCACTAGCGGGAGGGCGGCGGATGAGCAGTTCTTC. The variable domain in full, with the rest retrieved from reference TRBV28 and TRBJ2-1, is DVKVTQSSRYLVKRTGEKVFLECVQDMDHENMFWYRQDPGLGLRLIYFSYDVKMKEKGDIPEGYSVSREKKERFSLILESASTNQTSMYLCASSSTSGRAADEQFFGPGTRLTVL.

This chain connects TRBV5-4 to TRBJ2-1, with D possibly being TRBD2 (5 bases). Trimming removed 3 bases from V and 0 bases from J, with 10 bases in between. This CDR3 has 15 residues. Per the germline V gene, CDR1 is SGHNT and CDR2 is YYREEE (reference sequence). In DNA form, the CDR3 reads TGTGCCAGCAGCTCCACTAGAAGCTCCTACAATGAGCAGTTCTTC. Encoded protein: CASSSTRSSYNEQFF.

The genes are TRBV20-1 and TRBJ2-1; tentative D call: TRBD2 (5 bases). This CDR3 has 11 residues. Per the germline V gene, CDR1 is DFQATT and CDR2 is SNEGSKA (reference sequence). V was clipped by 5 bases and J by 9 bases, with 11 bases between them. CDR3 loop: CSAHVAPEQFF. As DNA, the CDR3 is TGCAGTGCTCATGTAGCGCCTGAGCAGTTCTTC.

The chain employs TRBV9 and TRBJ1-6; possible D gene TRBD1, 5 bases. Deletions cut 0 bases from V and 2 bases from J, with 12 bases between. There are 17 residues in the CDR3. CDR1 and CDR2 from the germline V gene are SGDLS and YYNGEE. The CDR3 loop reads CASSVGGGETYNSPLHF. The CDR3 bases are TGTGCCAGCAGCGTAGGGGGGGGAGAAACCTATAATTCACCCCTCCACTTT.

J is TRBJ1-1 and V is TRBV2; 11 nucleotides line up with TRBD1. The CDR3 covers 16 residues. The germline gives CDR1 SNHLY, CDR2 FYNNEI. J was trimmed by 4 bases and V by 6 bases; bases with no gene match: 10. CDR3 DNA: TGTGCCAGCAGGGCGAGGGTGGGACAGGGGGGCACTGAAGCTTTCTTT. As protein: CASRARVGQGGTEAFF. Drawing the rest from reference TRBV2 and TRBJ1-1, the complete variable domain is EPEVTQTPSHQVTQMGQEVILRCVPISNHLYFYWYRQILGQKVEFLVSFYNNEISEKSEIFDDQFSVERPDGSNFTLKIRSTKLEDSAMYFCASRARVGQGGTEAFFGQGTRLTVV.

This chain joins TRBV7-9 and TRBJ2-2, with D possibly matching TRBD2 (5 bases). The CDR3 is made up of 15 amino acids. Germline loops: CDR1 SEHNR, CDR2 FQNEAQ (reference sequence). Trimming shortened V by 3 bases and J by 0 bases, and 8 bases separated the two germline ends. The CDR3: CASSFGVANTGELFF. The DNA for the CDR3 is TGTGCCAGCAGCTTCGGGGTCGCGAACACCGGGGAGCTGTTTTTT.

The chain couples TRBV6-6 to TRBJ1-5; TRBD1 agrees at 8 bases. The V and J ends lost 8 bases and 7 bases, in that order; junction bases with no gene match: 13. This CDR3 contains 15 residues. CDR1 MNHNY and CDR2 SVGAGI come from the germline V gene (reference sequence). This chain's CDR3 is CASDTQGQAGQPQHF. The CDR3 coding sequence is TGTGCCAGCGACACACAGGGACAGGCGGGCCAGCCCCAGCATTTT.

The genes are TRBV19 and TRBJ2-2, with 11 bases fitting TRBD2. Germline CDR1 and CDR2: LNHDA and SQIVND (reference sequence). Losses at the gene ends were 4 bases for V and 0 bases for J; bases not matched to a gene: 1. The CDR3 length is 16 residues. CDR3 residues: CASSRTSGSNTGELFF. DNA for the CDR3: TGTGCCAGTAGTAGGACTAGCGGGTCGAACACCGGGGAGCTGTTTTTT. The variable domain in full, completed from reference TRBV19 and TRBJ2-2, reads DGGITQSPKYLFRKEGQNVTLSCEQNLNHDAMYWYRQDPGQGLRLIYYSQIVNDFQKGDIAEGYSVSREKKESFPLTVTSAQKNPTAFYLCASSRTSGSNTGELFFGEGSRLTVL.

The rearrangement uses TRBV27 and TRBJ1-1; the D gene is possibly TRBD1 (5 bases). This CDR3 spans 15 amino acids. The ends were cut back, 5 bases at V and 0 bases at J, with 13 bases in the middle. Germline CDR1 is MNHEY and CDR2 is SMNVEV (reference sequence). The CDR3: CASSRTRVVNTEAFF. DNA for the CDR3: TGTGCCAGCAGTCGAACCAGGGTGGTGAACACTGAAGCTTTCTTT.

This clone appeared once. CDR3 nucleotide sequence: TGTGCCAGCAGCCTACCCGGGACAGGTTATGAAAAACTGTTTTTT. Translation: CASSLPGTGYEKLFF. J is TRBJ1-4 and V is TRBV7-6; 8 nucleotides match TRBD1. This CDR3 spans 15 amino acids. V shed 5 bases, J shed 6 bases, and the junction held 8 bases outside the gene matches. Germline CDR1 and CDR2: SGHVS and FNYEAQ.

CDR3 DNA: TGTGCCAGTAGTATCAGGGAGGGGAGCACTGAAGCTTTCTTT. It is translated as CASSIREGSTEAFF. V and J are TRBV19 and TRBJ1-1, with D tentatively TRBD1 (5 bases). Trimming removed 3 bases at V and 4 bases at J, with 12 bases between. The germline V gene has CDR1 LNHDA and CDR2 SQIVND (reference sequence). The CDR3 is 14 residues long.